This T cell receptor (beta chain) comes out of a study of CD8+ T cells in alopecia areata (dated by TCRdb to 2016 to 2019). Background on the whole study: The treated patients took part in an open-label pilot trial in which moderate-to-severe alopecia areata was treated with oral tofacitinib at 5 to 10 mg twice daily. Patients stayed on tofacitinib for 6 to 18 months and then had 6 months of follow-up off drug so that delayed response and recurrence could be assessed. High-throughput TCRbeta sequencing was used to examine T cell clonal expansion in alopecia areata in both the C3H/HeJ mouse model and human patients. Scalp tissue and sorted CD4+ and CD8+ peripheral blood T cells from patchy and totalis/universalis alopecia areata patients and from healthy controls were covered by human TCRbeta sequencing. Patients on tofacitinib were biopsied at baseline and after 4 and 24 weeks of treatment, and several of the patients also had a later scalp biopsy. Clonality in the scalp was compared among normal scalp (n=4), patchy alopecia areata scalp (n=8), and alopecia totalis/universalis scalp (n=8). RNA was extracted with the PAXgene miRNA kit for fixed scalp, the miRNeasy kit for PBMCs, and the RNeasy kit for mouse skin. immunoSEQ multiplex PCR using 35 Vbeta forward primers and 13 Jbeta reverse primers was used to amplify TCRbeta CDR3 regions.

Libraries were built with the immunoSEQ multiplex PCR assay. To provide template for TCR sequencing, every sample had RNA extracted and reverse transcribed into cDNA. First-strand cDNA was synthesized using SuperScript III with a 2:1 mix of oligo-dT and random hexamers. A synthetic immune receptor repertoire was used to measure amplification bias, and any remaining bias was corrected computationally. The authors' analysis ran thus. After raw reads were preprocessed to remove errors, the CDR3 was defined following IMGT conventions as running from the conserved cysteine to phenylalanine. To get clonality, Shannon entropy was normalized by log2 of the number of productive unique TCRs and the result was subtracted from 1. CD4 or CD8 identity of scalp clones was inferred by cross-referencing scalp TCRbeta sequences with sorted blood CD4 and CD8 repertoires. TCRdb holds this immuneACCESS table with in-frame rearrangements only. Some clones are missing; in checked studies, unresolved V genes explain under half, and the rest has no known cause. V, J and clone size derive from that table, while D and trimming were established from the DNA sequence. This sample comprises about 150,000 clones, about 51% of them detected only once. Clones ranked in the top ten supply roughly a fifth of the sample.

The full study reports these points: Compared with normal scalp, lesional scalp, particularly in alopecia totalis/universalis, had higher clonality and more expanded CD8+ clones, which suggests antigenic drive. TCR sequences shared between patients were less clear than in mice, possibly partly because of HLA diversity in the patient population. Unlike mouse skin, where gammadelta T cells dominate, normal human skin contains resident alphabeta T cells that get sequenced too, which complicates analysis of the scalp TCR repertoire.

CDR1 SGHDT and CDR2 YYEEEE are derived from the germline V gene. From its cysteine to its phenylalanine, the CDR3 spans 16 amino acids. This entry keeps only the CDR3 DNA: 48 bases, framed from base 1. V is cut by 3 bases and J by 3 bases, and the space between the germline ends is 16 bases. Comment on this clone: The clone's antigen remains unknown. Base-call qualities are not available, and no considerably larger clone is one nucleotide away.

What the time point label conveys for this sample: baseline before oral tofacitinib. Lesional scalp punch biopsies and peripheral blood were collected from alopecia areata patients. After PBMCs were isolated by density centrifugation and stained for CD3, CD4 and CD8, a FACSAria was used to sort CD4+ and CD8+ T cells. Sequenced here: CD8+ T cells sorted from blood, sampled at week 0. The V gene is TRBV5-6 and the J gene is TRBJ2-1; the D gene is tentatively TRBD1 or TRBD2, each matching 5 bases. This clonotype was sampled from a human donor with alopecia areata. The CDR3 region reads CASSSPGLINYNEQFF. The sequence in DNA is TGTGCCAGCAGCTCCCCGGGGCTTATCAACTACAATGAGCAGTTCTTC.